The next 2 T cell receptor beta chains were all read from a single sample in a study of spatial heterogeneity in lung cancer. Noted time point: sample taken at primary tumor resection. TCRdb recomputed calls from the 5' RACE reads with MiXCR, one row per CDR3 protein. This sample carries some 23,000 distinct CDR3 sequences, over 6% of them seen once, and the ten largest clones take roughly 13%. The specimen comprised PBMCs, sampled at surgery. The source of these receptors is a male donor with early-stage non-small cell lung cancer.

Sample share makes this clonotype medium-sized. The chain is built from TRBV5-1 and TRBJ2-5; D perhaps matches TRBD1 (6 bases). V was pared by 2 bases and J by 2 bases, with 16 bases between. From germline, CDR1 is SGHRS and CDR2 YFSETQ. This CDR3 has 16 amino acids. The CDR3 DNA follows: TGCGCCAGCAGCTTAACCTGGACAGTGCCTCAAGAGACCCAGTACTTC. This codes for CASSLTWTVPQETQYF.

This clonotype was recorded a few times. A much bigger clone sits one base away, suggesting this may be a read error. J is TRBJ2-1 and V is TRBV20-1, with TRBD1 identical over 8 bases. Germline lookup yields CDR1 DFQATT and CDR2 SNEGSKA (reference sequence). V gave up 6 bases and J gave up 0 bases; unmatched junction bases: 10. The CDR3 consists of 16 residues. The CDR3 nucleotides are TGCAGTGCCTACCCCATTACAGGGGGCTCCTACAATGAGCAGTTCTTC. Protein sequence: CSAYPITGGSYNEQFF.